The next 15 T cell receptor beta chains were all read from a single sample in a study of CD8+CD57+ T cells in acquired aplastic anemia. The use of genomic DNA as template underpinned the TCR beta VDJ and CDR3 profiling. TCRdb independently ran MiXCR on the reads; one entry per CDR3 protein. Seen here are 100,000 to 150,000 distinct CDR3 sequences, about 40% observed once, and the top ten hold around 8.4%. Sequencing used sorted CD4+, CD8+, or CD8+CD57+ T cells (not recorded which) from PBMCs. These receptor sequences come from a human donor in good health, serving as a control.

The chain has TRBV18 and TRBJ1-1; D is undetermined. Trimming took off 4 bases at V and 5 bases at J, with 11 bases between the two ends. The germline V gene has CDR1 KGHSH and CDR2 LQKENI. The CDR3 length is 13 residues. Written as DNA, the CDR3 is TGTGCCAGCTCACTCCGGTTGGGGACTGAAGCTTTCTTT. It specifies CASSLRLGTEAFF.

This clonotype was picked up many times. The chain links TRBV5-1 to TRBJ1-2; weak D call: TRBD1 (5 bases). CDR1 is SGHRS, CDR2 YFSETQ, per germline. Trimming left V 0 bases short and J 2 bases short, with 11 bases between. CDR3 size: 15 residues. DNA for the CDR3: TGCGCCAGCAGCTTGGAAGGGGACGGGAACTATGGCTACACCTTC. As protein: CASSLEGDGNYGYTF. The entire variable domain, with the rest obtained from reference TRBV5-1 and TRBJ1-2, is as follows: KAGVTQTPRYLIKTRGQQVTLSCSPISGHRSVSWYQQTPGQGLQFLFEYFSETQRNKGNFPGRFSGRQFSNSRSEMNVSTLELGDSALYLCASSLEGDGNYGYTFGSGTRLTVV.

About this clonotype itself: It may be a read error: a sequence one base away is much more abundant. The DNA for the CDR3 is TGTGCCAGCAGCCGTAAGGGACTTCCCTACGAGCAGTGCTTC. As protein: CASSRKGLPYEQCF. The chain couples TRBV3-1 to TRBJ2-7; D may be TRBD2 (6 bases). The CDR3 covers 14 residues. Germline V gives CDR1 LGHDT, CDR2 YNNKEL (reference sequence).

This clonotype was counted at least ten times. The V gene is TRBV19, the J gene TRBJ1-2, with D hard to call. Germline CDR1 and CDR2: LNHDA and SQIVND (reference sequence). There are 14 residues in the CDR3. Trimming pared 2 bases from V and 6 bases from J, leaving 13 bases between. CDR3 amino acids: CASSIPLGGHGYTF. Here the CDR3 DNA reads TGTGCCAGTAGTATACCCCTAGGAGGACATGGCTACACCTTC. Complete variable domain (other parts from reference TRBV19 and TRBJ1-2): DGGITQSPKYLFRKEGQNVTLSCEQNLNHDAMYWYRQDPGQGLRLIYYSQIVNDFQKGDIAEGYSVSREKKESFPLTVTSAQKNPTAFYLCASSIPLGGHGYTFGSGTRLTVV.

There are many counts of this clonotype. V is TRBV7-9 and J is TRBJ2-5, with D possibly being TRBD2 (6 bases). The CDR3 totals 16 residues. Trimming removed 5 bases from V and 4 bases from J, with 20 bases in between. Germline lookup yields CDR1 SEHNR and CDR2 FQNEAQ (reference sequence). CDR3 residues: CASSLLPGARGETQYF. For the CDR3, the DNA is TGTGCCAGCAGCCTACTCCCGGGAGCAAGGGGAGAGACCCAGTACTTC.

This clonotype was seen at least ten times. The chain recombines TRBV3-1 with TRBJ2-3; TRBD2 agrees at 7 bases. The V and J ends lost 4 bases and 2 bases, in that order; junction bases with no gene match: 9. Germline CDR1 LGHDT, CDR2 YNNKEL (reference sequence). The CDR3 is 16 amino acids. As DNA, the CDR3 is TGTGCCAGCAGCCCTCAAGCGGGATCTTCCACAGATACGCAGTATTTT. Protein sequence: CASSPQAGSSTDTQYF.

Details on this clonotype: The CDR3 does not end in the conserved phenylalanine or tryptophan, so this is likely a read error. The chain uses TRBV11-2 and TRBJ2-1; either TRBD1 or TRBD2 may supply D (5 bases each). The germline CDR1 and CDR2 sequences are SGHAT and FQNNGV. The V gene lost 3 bases and the J gene lost 8 bases, with 8 bases spanning the gap. This CDR3 region has 12 residues. CDR3 protein: CASSLRGDEQFL. CDR3 DNA sequence: TGTGCCAGCAGCTTGAGAGGGGATGAGCAGTTCCTC.

This chain connects TRBV6-6 to TRBJ2-2, with D possibly matching TRBD2 (5 bases). The CDR3 contains 15 residues. Trimming took 0 bases from V and 4 from J, leaving 9 bases between them. CDR1 MNHNY and CDR2 SVGAGI come from the germline V gene (reference sequence). This CDR3 is CASSYSGRGTGELFF. As DNA, the CDR3 is TGTGCCAGCAGTTACTCGGGTCGGGGCACCGGGGAGCTGTTTTTT.

The chain combines TRBV7-9 with TRBJ2-5; D gene uncertain. V shed 5 bases and J shed 5 bases, with 6 bases lying between them. Germline loops: CDR1 SEHNR, CDR2 FQNEAQ (reference sequence). This CDR3 contains 11 residues. CDR3 sequence: CASSIVETQYF. The CDR3 DNA follows: TGTGCCAGCAGCATCGTTGAGACCCAGTACTTC. Based on the CDR3 plus reference TRBV7-9 and TRBJ2-5, the full variable domain is DTGVSQNPRHKITKRGQNVTFRCDPISEHNRLYWYRQTLGQGPEFLTYFQNEAQLEKSRLLSDRFSAERPKGSFSTLEIQRTEQGDSAMYLCASSIVETQYFGPGTRLLVL.

With respect to this clonotype: Given a much more abundant clone one base away, this may be a read error. The genes are TRBV19 and TRBJ1-5; a possible D gene is TRBD1 (5 bases). CDR3 length equals 15 residues. The germline V gene encodes CDR1 LNHDA and CDR2 SQIVND (reference sequence). The CDR3 DNA reads as TGTGCCAGCAGTTTGCGGCAGGGTAACAATCCGCCCCAGCATTTT. Residues: CASSLRQGNNPPQHF. Filled out from reference TRBV19 and TRBJ1-5, the complete variable domain reads DGGITQSPKYLFRKEGQNVTLSCEQNLNHDAMYWYRQDPGQGLRLIYYSQIVNDFQKGDIAEGYSVSREKKESFPLTVTSAQKNPTAFYLCASSLRQGNNPPQHFGDGTRLSIL.

This clonotype was recorded at least ten times. The V call is TRBV20-1, the J call TRBJ1-6; 8 bases are shared with TRBD1. Germline V gene lookup returns CDR1 DFQATT and CDR2 SNEGSKA (reference sequence). This CDR3 is 14 amino acids long. V trimming: 2 bases; J trimming: 7 bases; junction bases outside the gene matches: 4. In DNA, the CDR3 is TGCAGTGCTAGACGGGACAGGCCGAATTCACCCCTCCACTTT. It codes for CSARRDRPNSPLHF.

Comments on this clonotype: This may arise from a read error, as a much more abundant clone is one base away. This rearrangement joins TRBV5-4 to TRBJ1-3; D is ambiguous. The CDR3 runs 13 residues. V lost 3 bases, J lost 1 base, and 5 bases lay in between. Germline loops: CDR1 SGHNT, CDR2 YYREEE (reference sequence). DNA for the CDR3: TGTGCCAGCAGCTCGGCGTCTGGAAACACCATATATTTT. Translation: CASSSASGNTIYF.

This clonotype was counted only a few times. CDR3 region: CATSDRTRGYTF. CDR3 coding DNA: TGTGCCACCAGTGATCGTACTAGGGGCTACACCTTC. The chain employs TRBV24-1 and TRBJ1-2, with D unclear. The germline V gene has CDR1 KGHDR and CDR2 SFDVKD. This CDR3 spans 12 amino acids. V was pared by 3 bases and J by 8 bases, with 9 bases between.

The chain employs TRBV19 and TRBJ2-3; D might be TRBD1 or TRBD2, each matching 6 bases. The V gene's germline CDR1 is LNHDA and CDR2 SQIVND (reference sequence). The CDR3 covers 16 residues. V dropped 7 bases and J dropped 0 bases, with 17 bases sitting between them. The CDR3 nucleotides are TGTGCCAGTACTCAAATAGGGGGGATTAGCACAGATACGCAGTATTTT. Residues: CASTQIGGISTDTQYF.

Worth noting for this clonotype: This may be a read error: a much more frequent sequence differs by one nucleotide. The rearrangement joins TRBV11-2 to TRBJ1-3; perhaps TRBD1 as D (5 bases). The length of the CDR3 is 15 residues. Trimming stripped 4 bases from V and 4 bases from J, with 14 bases between. Germline assignment: CDR1 SGHAT and CDR2 FQNNGV. The CDR3 is CASSSFGGSGNTIYF. In DNA, the CDR3 is TGTGCCAGCAGCTCGTTCGGGGGGTCGGGAAACACCATATATTTT.